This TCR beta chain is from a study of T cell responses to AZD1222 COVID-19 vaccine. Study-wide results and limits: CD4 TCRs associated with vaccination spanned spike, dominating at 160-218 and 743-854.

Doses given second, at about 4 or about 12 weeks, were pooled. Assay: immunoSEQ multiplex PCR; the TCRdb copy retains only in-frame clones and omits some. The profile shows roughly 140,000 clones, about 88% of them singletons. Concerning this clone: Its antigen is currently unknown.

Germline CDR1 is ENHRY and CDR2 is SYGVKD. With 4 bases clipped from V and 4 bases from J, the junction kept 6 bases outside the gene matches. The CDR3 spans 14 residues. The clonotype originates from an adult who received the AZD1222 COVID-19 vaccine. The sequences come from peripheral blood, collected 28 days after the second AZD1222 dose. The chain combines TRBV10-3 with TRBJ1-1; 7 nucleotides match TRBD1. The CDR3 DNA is TGTGCCATCAGTGCCCGACAGGGAGGCACTGAAGCTTTCTTT. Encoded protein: CAISARQGGTEAFF.